This TCR beta chain was found in a study of blood T cell repertoires in COVID-19. J was trimmed by 4 bases and V by 4 bases; bases with no gene match: 5. The V gene's germline CDR1 is SGDLS and CDR2 YYNGEE. The CDR3 has 14 amino acids. The repertoire was sequenced with immunoSEQ multiplex PCR; TCRdb's copy has only in-frame clones and lacks some. The table records 350,000 to 450,000 clones, approximately 81% of them present only once. The source is a woman aged 18-29 years with acute or convalescent COVID-19. The chain has TRBV9 and TRBJ2-7; 10 bases agree with TRBD2. The source material was peripheral blood. The CDR3 region is CASSTSGDFYEQYF. The CDR3 nucleotides read TGTGCCAGCAGCACTAGCGGGGATTTTTACGAGCAGTACTTC.